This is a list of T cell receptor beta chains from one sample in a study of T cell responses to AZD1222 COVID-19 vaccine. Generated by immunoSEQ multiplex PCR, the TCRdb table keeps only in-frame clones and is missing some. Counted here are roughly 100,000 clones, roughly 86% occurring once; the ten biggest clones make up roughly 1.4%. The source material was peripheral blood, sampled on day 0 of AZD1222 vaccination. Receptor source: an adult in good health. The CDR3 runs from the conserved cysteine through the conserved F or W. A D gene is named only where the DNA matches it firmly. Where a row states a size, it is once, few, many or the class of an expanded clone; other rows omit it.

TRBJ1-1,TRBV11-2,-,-,CASSLNREAFF,TGTGCCAGCAGCTTAAACAGAGAAGCTTTCTTT
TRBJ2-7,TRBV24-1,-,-,CATSDSYEQYF,TGTGCCACCAGTGATTCCTACGAGCAGTACTTC
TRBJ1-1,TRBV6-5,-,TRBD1,CASIALTGGNTEAFF,TGTGCCAGCATCGCTTTGACAGGGGGGAACACTGAAGCTTTCTTT
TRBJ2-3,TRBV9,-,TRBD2,CASSWGRGSDTDTQYF,TGTGCCAGCAGCTGGGGGAGGGGAAGTGACACAGATACGCAGTATTTT
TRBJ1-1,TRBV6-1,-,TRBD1,CASSERQGSKDEAFF,TGTGCCAGCAGTGAAAGACAGGGGAGTAAGGATGAAGCTTTCTTT
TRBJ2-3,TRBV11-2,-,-,CASSQVGDTQYF,TGTGCCAGCAGCCAAGTGGGGGATACGCAGTATTTT
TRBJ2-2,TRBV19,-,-,CAGGPGARARELFF,TGTGCCGGGGGACCGGGAGCACGTGCCCGGGAGCTGTTTTTT
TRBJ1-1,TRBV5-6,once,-,CASSLRILVNTEAFF,TGTGCCAGCAGCTTGCGGATTTTGGTGAACACTGAAGCTTTCTTT
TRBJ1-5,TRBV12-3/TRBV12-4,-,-,CASSLSSDQPQHF,TGTGCCAGCAGTCTGTCCTCCGATCAGCCCCAGCATTTT
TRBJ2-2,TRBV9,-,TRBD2,CASSVDGRAGTGELFF,TGTGCCAGCAGCGTAGACGGGAGGGCCGGGACCGGGGAGCTGTTTTTT
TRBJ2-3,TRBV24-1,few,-,CATSLGTVTDTQYF,TGTGCCACCAGTCTCGGGACTGTCACAGATACGCAGTATTTT
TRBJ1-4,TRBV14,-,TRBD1,CASSPGQGNEKLFF,TGTGCCAGCAGCCCGGGACAGGGAAACGAAAAACTGTTTTTT
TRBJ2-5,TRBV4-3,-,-,CASSQDRDREIGETQYF,TGCGCCAGCAGCCAAGATCGGGACCGGGAGATAGGAGAGACCCAGTACTTC
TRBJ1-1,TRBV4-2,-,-,CASSQPEGALIEAFF,TGTGCCAGCAGCCAACCAGAAGGAGCCCTTATTGAAGCTTTCTTT
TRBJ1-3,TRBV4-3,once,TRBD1,CASSHRQGGSGNTIYF,TGCGCCAGCAGCCACCGACAGGGCGGCTCTGGAAACACCATATATTTT
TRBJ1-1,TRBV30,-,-,CAWRGGLNTEAFF,TGTGCCTGGCGCGGGGGCTTGAACACTGAAGCTTTCTTT
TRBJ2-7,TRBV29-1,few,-,CSVEEQSSYEQYF,TGCAGCGTTGAAGAGCAGAGCTCCTACGAGCAGTACTTC
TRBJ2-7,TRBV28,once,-,CASSLVGTMLSYEQYF,TGTGCCAGCAGTTTGGTTGGGACCATGTTGTCCTACGAGCAGTACTTC
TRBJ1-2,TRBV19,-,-,CASSTPGRNYGYTF,TGTGCCAGTAGCACCCCGGGACGTAACTATGGCTACACCTTC
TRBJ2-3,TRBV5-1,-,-,CASSSREYTDTQYF,TGCGCCAGCAGCTCGCGGGAATACACAGATACGCAGTATTTT
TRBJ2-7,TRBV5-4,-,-,CASSSLEAGHRYF,TGTGCCAGCAGCTCGCTCGAGGCCGGGCATCGGTACTTC
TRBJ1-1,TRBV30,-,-,CAWRRRSEAFF,TGTGCCTGGAGAAGAAGATCCGAAGCTTTCTTT
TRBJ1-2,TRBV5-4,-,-,CASSGGTRANYGYTF,TGTGCCAGCAGCGGCGGGACACGAGCTAACTATGGCTACACCTTC
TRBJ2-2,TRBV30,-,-,CAWSVDGTGELFF,TGTGCCTGGAGTGTGGACGGAACCGGGGAGCTGTTTTTT
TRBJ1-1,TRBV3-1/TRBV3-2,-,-,CASSQRRASTEAFF,TGTGCCAGCAGCCAAAGGAGAGCCAGCACTGAAGCTTTCTTT
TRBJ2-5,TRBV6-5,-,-,CASSYNGFAETQYF,TGTGCCAGCAGTTACAATGGGTTCGCAGAGACCCAGTACTTC
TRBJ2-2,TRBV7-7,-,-,CASSSYGGTGELFF,TGTGCTAGCAGCTCTTACGGTGGGACCGGGGAGCTGTTTTTT
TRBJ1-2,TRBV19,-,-,CASSMPGSGYTF,TGTGCCAGTAGTATGCCCGGGTCTGGCTACACCTTC
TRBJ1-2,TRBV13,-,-,CASSRIGGEDYGYTF,TGTGCCAGCAGCCGGATTGGGGGCGAGGACTATGGCTACACCTTC
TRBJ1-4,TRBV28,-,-,CASSPPEDGPSANEKLFF,TGTGCCAGCAGTCCCCCGGAAGACGGGCCCTCGGCTAATGAAAAACTGTTTTTT
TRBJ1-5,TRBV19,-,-,CASNDRGLGQPQHF,TGTGCCAGTAACGATCGGGGACTGGGGCAGCCCCAGCATTTT
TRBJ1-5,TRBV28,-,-,CASSEDQPQHF,TGTGCCAGCAGCGAAGATCAGCCCCAGCATTTT
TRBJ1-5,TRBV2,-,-,CASSETRDQPQHF,TGTGCCAGCAGTGAAACACGCGATCAGCCCCAGCATTTT
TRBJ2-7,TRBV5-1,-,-,CASSPEASGEPYEQYF,TGCGCCAGCAGCCCCGAGGCCTCGGGGGAGCCCTACGAGCAGTACTTC
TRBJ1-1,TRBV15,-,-,CATSRAGMGTEAFF,TGTGCCACCAGCAGAGCAGGGATGGGGACTGAAGCTTTCTTT
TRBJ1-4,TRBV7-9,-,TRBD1,CASSLNGQGKLFF,TGTGCCAGCAGCTTAAATGGACAGGGTAAACTGTTTTTT
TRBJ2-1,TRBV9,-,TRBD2,CASSVAGGPRNEQFF,TGTGCCAGCAGCGTAGCGGGAGGGCCGAGGAATGAGCAGTTCTTC
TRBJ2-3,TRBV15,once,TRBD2,CATSRGPTAGGSDTQYF,TGTGCCACCAGCAGAGGTCCTACGGCGGGAGGATCAGATACGCAGTATTTT
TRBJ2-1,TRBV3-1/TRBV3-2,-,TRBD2,CASSQEELAAIYNEQFF,TGTGCCAGCAGCCAAGAGGAACTAGCGGCCATCTACAATGAGCAGTTCTTC
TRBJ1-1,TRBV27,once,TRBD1,CASSSPQGARTEAFF,TGTGCCAGCAGTTCTCCACAGGGGGCTCGCACTGAAGCTTTCTTT
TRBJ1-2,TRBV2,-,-,CASILGSGYTF,TGTGCCAGCATCTTGGGGAGTGGCTACACCTTC
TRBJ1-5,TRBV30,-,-,CAWSGGAGRGQPQHF,TGTGCCTGGAGTGGAGGAGCAGGGCGAGGCCAGCCCCAGCATTTT
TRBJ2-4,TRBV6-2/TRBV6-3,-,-,CASSYLGTVLAKNIQYF,TGTGCCAGCAGTTACCTAGGGACTGTTTTAGCCAAAAACATTCAGTACTTC